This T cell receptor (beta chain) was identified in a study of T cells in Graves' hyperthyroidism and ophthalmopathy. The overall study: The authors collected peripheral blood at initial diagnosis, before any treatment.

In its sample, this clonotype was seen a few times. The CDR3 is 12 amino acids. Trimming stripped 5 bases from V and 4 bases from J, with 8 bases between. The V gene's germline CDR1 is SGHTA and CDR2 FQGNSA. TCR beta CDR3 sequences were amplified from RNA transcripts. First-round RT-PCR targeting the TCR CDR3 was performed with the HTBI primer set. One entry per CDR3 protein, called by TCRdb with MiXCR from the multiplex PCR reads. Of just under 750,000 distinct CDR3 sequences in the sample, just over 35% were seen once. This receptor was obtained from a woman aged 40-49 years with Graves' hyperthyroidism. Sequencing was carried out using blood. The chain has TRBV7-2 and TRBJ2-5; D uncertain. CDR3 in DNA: TGTGCCAGCAGCGTTTGGGGAGAGACCCAGTACTTC. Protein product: CASSVWGETQYF.